The sequence of this T cell receptor (beta chain) was determined in a study of human T cells and chemical hapten exposure. A single record per CDR3 protein comes from TCRdb applying MiXCR to the RACE reads. The table records about 42,000 distinct CDR3 sequences, just under 9% of them present only once. This clonotype was picked up many times. A read error may produce the germline difference seen at one junction end. Germline V gives CDR1 DFQATT, CDR2 SNEGSKA (reference sequence). This CDR3 is 12 amino acids long. Time point described: patch test 2, 6 weeks after DPC sensitization. Treatment of the sample: therapeutic diphenylcyclopropenone sensitization with weekly scalp DPC.

This TCR derives from a woman aged 40 to 50 with alopecia areata. Some clones in this sample may be carry-over from other donors' samples. V usage is TRBV20-1 and J usage is TRBJ1-1, with D possibly matching TRBD1 (5 bases). Sequencing was performed on whole blood, taken in connection with sensitization to the hapten diphenylcyclopropenone (DPC). The CDR3 protein is CSASPGNPEAFF. CDR3 nucleotides: TGCAGTGCCTCGCCAGGGAACCCTGAAGCTTTCTTT.